This T cell receptor beta chain appears in the sequencing data of a study of T cells in Graves' hyperthyroidism and ophthalmopathy. From RNA transcripts, TCR beta CDR3 regions were amplified. HTBI primers were used for first-round RT-PCR of the TCR CDR3. TCRdb called the multiplex PCR reads again in MiXCR, with one record for every CDR3 protein. The sample contains about 500,000 distinct CDR3 sequences, about 16% of which appear only once. This clonotype has ten or more counts. The cohort's ophthalmopathy patients, a group with duration under 3 months, had a Clinical Activity Score of at least 3 and a NOSPECS grade of at least 4. J was trimmed by 5 bases and V by 1 base; bases with no gene match: 4. From germline, CDR1 is SGHTA and CDR2 FQGNSA. The CDR3 contains 15 residues.

The V call is TRBV7-2, the J call TRBJ2-7, with TRBD1 matching 11 bases. This sequence originates from a woman in her twenties or thirties with Graves' ophthalmopathy. Sequenced input: blood. CDR3 bases: TGTGCCAGCAGCTTAGAGGGACAGGGGGGCGACGAGCAGTACTTC. It translates to CASSLEGQGGDEQYF.